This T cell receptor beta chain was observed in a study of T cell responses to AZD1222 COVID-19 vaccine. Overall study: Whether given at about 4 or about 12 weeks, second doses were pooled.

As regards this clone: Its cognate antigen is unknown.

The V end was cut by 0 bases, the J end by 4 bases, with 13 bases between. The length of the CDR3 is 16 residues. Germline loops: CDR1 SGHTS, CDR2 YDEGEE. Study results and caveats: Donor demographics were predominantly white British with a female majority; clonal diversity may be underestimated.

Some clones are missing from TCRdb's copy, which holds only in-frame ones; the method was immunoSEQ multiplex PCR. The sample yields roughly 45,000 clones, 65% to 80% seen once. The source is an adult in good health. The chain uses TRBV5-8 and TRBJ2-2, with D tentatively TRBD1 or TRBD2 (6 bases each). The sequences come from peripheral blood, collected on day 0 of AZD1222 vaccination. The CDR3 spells CASSLDTGGLTGELFF. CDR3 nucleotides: TGTGCCAGCAGCTTGGATACTGGGGGGCTCACCGGGGAGCTGTTTTTT.